Following are 21 T cell receptor beta chains from one sample sequenced in a study of control samples from healthy donors and cancer patients. TCRdb's table, derived via immunoSEQ multiplex PCR, lists solely in-frame clones and lacks some. The profile shows approximately 92,000 clones, more than 80% of them singletons. Specimen: blood. The receptors here all came from a woman aged 30 to 39 in good health.

The chain has TRBV20-1 and TRBJ1-2; D not certain. Germline V gene data show CDR1 as DFQATT and CDR2 as SNEGSKA (reference sequence). The CDR3 is made up of 11 amino acids. The V end was cut by 4 bases, the J end by 0 bases, with 3 bases between. CDR3 nucleotides: TGCAGTGCTAATACTAACTATGGCTACACCTTC. Translated: CSANTNYGYTF.

The chain joins TRBV6-5 to TRBJ2-7; D gene ambiguous. With 7 bases removed from V and 3 bases from J, the gap between germline ends came to 7 bases. CDR1 is MNHEY and CDR2 is SVGAGI in the germline V gene. The CDR3 extends over 11 amino acids. This CDR3 is CASNQFYEQYF. The CDR3 nucleotides are TGTGCCAGCAATCAGTTCTACGAGCAGTACTTC.

The V gene is TRBV27, the J gene TRBJ2-7, with D possibly TRBD1 on 7 matching bases. The CDR3 is made up of 14 amino acids. V lost 6 bases to trimming and J lost 1 base, with 13 bases between them. From germline, CDR1 is MNHEY and CDR2 SMNVEV (reference sequence). CDR3 in DNA: TGTGCCAGCAGCCGCGGGACAGAATCCTACGAGCAGTACTTC. It encodes CASSRGTESYEQYF.

V gene TRBV19 combines with J gene TRBJ2-4; D is possibly TRBD1 or TRBD2 (6 bases each). This CDR3 is 14 amino acids long. V gave up 5 bases and J gave up 5 bases, with 13 bases separating them. In germline, CDR1 is LNHDA, CDR2 SQIVND (reference sequence). The CDR3, as DNA: TGTGCCAGTAGTCCCAGCCGGGGGCAAAACATTCAGTACTTC. Translating it yields CASSPSRGQNIQYF.

This chain uses TRBV7-8 with TRBJ2-7; TRBD2 is a possible D gene (6 bases). V lost 4 bases, J lost 9 bases, and 22 bases lay in between. Looked up from germline, CDR1 is SGHVS and CDR2 is FQNEAQ. The CDR3 sequence is 15 residues long. CDR3 protein: CASSSGLRRATGQYF. CDR3 bases: TGTGCCAGCAGCTCGGGACTCCGAAGGGCTACCGGGCAGTACTTC.

This chain links TRBV7-9 with TRBJ1-1; D perhaps matches TRBD1 (6 bases). Germline CDR1 and CDR2: SEHNR and FQNEAQ (reference sequence). V gave up 7 bases and J gave up 5 bases, with 14 bases separating them. The CDR3 sequence is 13 residues long. The CDR3 sequence: CASTAGGWTEAFF. CDR3 DNA: TGTGCCAGCACTGCGGGGGGCTGGACTGAAGCTTTCTTT.

V gene TRBV19 combines with J gene TRBJ1-2; D not certain. CDR3 length: 16 residues. The germline V gene has CDR1 LNHDA and CDR2 SQIVND (reference sequence). Trimming took 7 bases from V and 4 from J, leaving 22 bases between them. This chain's CDR3 is CASTTANGRALYGYTF. The CDR3 DNA reads TGTGCCAGTACGACGGCAAATGGGCGGGCCCTCTATGGCTACACCTTC.

The sample holds one count of this clone. V gene TRBV12-1 combines with J gene TRBJ1-1. TRBV12-1 is a pseudogene segment. There are 12 residues in the CDR3. The CDR3 spells CASSYRNTEAFF. As DNA, the CDR3 is TGTGCCAGCAGCTATCGTAACACTGAAGCTTTCTTT.

The gene calls are TRBV5-1 and TRBJ2-5; D is possibly TRBD1 or TRBD2 (5 bases each). Germline V lookup: CDR1 SGHRS, CDR2 YFSETQ. Trimming took off 5 bases at V and 6 bases at J, with 17 bases between the two ends. CDR3 size: 14 residues. The CDR3 loop is CASRVGDPEKTQYF. The CDR3 nucleotides read TGCGCCAGCAGGGTCGGGGACCCAGAGAAGACCCAGTACTTC.

The gene calls are TRBV30 and TRBJ1-1; 7 positions agree with TRBD1. Germline assignment: CDR1 GTSNPN and CDR2 SVGIG (reference sequence). CDR3 length: 15 amino acids. After removal of 5 bases from V and 1 base from J, the junction contained 10 bases not matched to a gene. The CDR3 here is CAWERREGANTEAFF. For the CDR3, the DNA is TGTGCCTGGGAAAGGCGAGAGGGGGCGAACACTGAAGCTTTCTTT.

The chain recombines TRBV10-3 with TRBJ2-1, with TRBD2 matching over 10 bases. The V segment lost 6 bases and the J segment 0 bases; nucleotides outside the gene matches: 20. Germline CDR1 ENHRY, CDR2 SYGVKD. CDR3 length: 21 residues. CDR3 coding DNA: TGTGCCATCAGCGGCCCGGAAGCGGGAGGGATGCCCATTAGCTCCTACAATGAGCAGTTCTTC. Residues: CAISGPEAGGMPISSYNEQFF.

As to this clone: This specimen includes other DNA sequences encoding the same CDR3. The chain couples TRBV11-3 to TRBJ1-2; TRBD1 might be the D (5 bases). The CDR3 has 13 residues. Per germline, CDR1 SGHNT and CDR2 YENEEA. Trimming removed 1 base at V and 6 bases at J, with 9 bases between. The CDR3 sequence is CASSLVGRDGYTF. The CDR3 DNA reads as TGTGCCAGCAGCTTAGTGGGACGGGATGGCTACACCTTC.

The V and J genes are TRBV28 and TRBJ1-2, with 7 positions matching TRBD1. The V and J ends lost 6 bases and 8 bases, in that order; junction bases with no gene match: 6. The CDR3 spans 12 residues. CDR1 is MDHEN, CDR2 SYDVKM, per germline. CDR3 coding DNA: TGTGCCAGCAGCAACCAGGGGGAAGGCTACACCTTC. Residues: CASSNQGEGYTF.

J is TRBJ2-7 and V is TRBV7-2; D is possibly TRBD1 (5 bases). Germline assignment: CDR1 SGHTA and CDR2 FQGNSA. Between the trimmed V and J ends, which lost 4 bases and 3 bases, there was a span of 10 bases. CDR3 length equals 13 residues. The CDR3 protein is CASSSATVYEQYF. DNA of the CDR3: TGTGCCAGCAGCTCGGCGACAGTCTACGAGCAGTACTTC.

The chain couples TRBV5-1 to TRBJ2-3; 7 nucleotides line up with TRBD1. Germline trimming cut 4 bases from V and 0 bases from J; bases unmatched to any gene: 5. Per germline, CDR1 SGHRS and CDR2 YFSETQ. This CDR3 has 15 amino acids. Here the CDR3 reads CASSRTGVSTDTQYF. CDR3 sequence (DNA): TGCGCCAGCAGCAGAACAGGGGTTAGCACAGATACGCAGTATTTT.

V is TRBV10-1 and J is TRBJ2-3, with 7 positions matching TRBD2. CDR3 length equals 15 residues. Per germline, CDR1 WNHNN and CDR2 SYGVQD (reference sequence). The junction had 6 bases not matched to a gene; V was cut back by 0 bases and J by 6 bases. For the CDR3, the DNA is TGCGCCAGCAGTGAGTCGGGCGGGAGCTCGGATACGCAGTATTTT. This gives the protein CASSESGGSSDTQYF.

The J gene is TRBJ1-3, the V gene TRBV14; perhaps TRBD1 as D (5 bases). CDR3 length equals 15 residues. Per the germline V gene, CDR1 is SGHDN and CDR2 is FVKESK. Trimming pared 2 bases from V and 2 bases from J, leaving 10 bases between. The CDR3 sequence: CASSQRSGPGNTIYF. The CDR3 DNA follows: TGTGCCAGCAGCCAACGATCAGGGCCTGGAAACACCATATATTTT. The whole variable domain, remainder taken from reference TRBV14 and TRBJ1-3, is EAGVTQFPSHSVIEKGQTVTLRCDPISGHDNLYWYRRVMGKEIKFLLHFVKESKQDESGMPNNRFLAERTGGTYSTLKVQPAELEDSGVYFCASSQRSGPGNTIYFGEGSWLTVV.

This rearrangement joins TRBV14 to TRBJ2-7; 9 nucleotides line up with TRBD2. Germline assignment: CDR1 SGHDN and CDR2 FVKESK. The CDR3 is 17 amino acids. J lost 0 bases, V lost 4 bases, and 10 bases had no gene match. The CDR3 is CASSRDLASGASYEQYF. For the CDR3, the DNA is TGTGCCAGCAGCCGCGATCTAGCTAGCGGGGCCTCCTACGAGCAGTACTTC.

In this sample, this clone turned up once. The V gene is TRBV2, the J gene TRBJ1-1, with a weak D call TRBD1 (5 bases). This CDR3 is built from 14 residues. Trimming pared 7 bases from V and 1 base from J, leaving 13 bases between. Germline-derived CDR1 and CDR2 are SNHLY and FYNNEI. The CDR3, as DNA: TGTGCCAGCAATCGACAGAATTCGAACACTGAAGCTTTCTTT. Protein: CASNRQNSNTEAFF.

This clone was seen only once. The chain links TRBV7-8 to TRBJ2-1; TRBD2 might be the D (5 bases). CDR1 is SGHVS, CDR2 FQNEAQ, per germline. The CDR3 is 15 amino acids. Trimming pared 4 bases from V and 4 bases from J, leaving 14 bases between. The CDR3 is CASSSSKGAYNEQFF. The CDR3 DNA reads as TGTGCCAGCAGCTCTTCGAAGGGAGCTTACAATGAGCAGTTCTTC.

V usage is TRBV6-6 and J usage is TRBJ1-1; D remains unclear. The CDR3 totals 14 residues. The germline CDR1 and CDR2 sequences are MNHNY and SVGAGI (reference sequence). V lost 0 bases and J 1 base, leaving 6 bases between the germline ends. Here the CDR3 DNA reads TGTGCCAGCAGTTACTCAAGTCGGAACACTGAAGCTTTCTTT. This encodes CASSYSSRNTEAFF.